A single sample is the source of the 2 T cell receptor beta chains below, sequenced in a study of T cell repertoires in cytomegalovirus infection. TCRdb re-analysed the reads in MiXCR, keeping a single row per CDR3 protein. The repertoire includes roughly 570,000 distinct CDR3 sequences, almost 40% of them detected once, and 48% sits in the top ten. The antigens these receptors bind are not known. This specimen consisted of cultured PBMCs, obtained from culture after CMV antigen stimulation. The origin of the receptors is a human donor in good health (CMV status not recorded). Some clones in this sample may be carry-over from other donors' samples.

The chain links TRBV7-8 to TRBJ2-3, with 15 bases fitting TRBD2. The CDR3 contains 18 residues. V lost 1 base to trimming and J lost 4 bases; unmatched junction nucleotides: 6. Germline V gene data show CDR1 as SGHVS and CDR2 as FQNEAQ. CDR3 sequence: CASSLGGLAGGFADTQYF. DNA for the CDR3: TGTGCCAGCAGCTTAGGGGGACTAGCGGGGGGATTCGCAGATACGCAGTATTTT.

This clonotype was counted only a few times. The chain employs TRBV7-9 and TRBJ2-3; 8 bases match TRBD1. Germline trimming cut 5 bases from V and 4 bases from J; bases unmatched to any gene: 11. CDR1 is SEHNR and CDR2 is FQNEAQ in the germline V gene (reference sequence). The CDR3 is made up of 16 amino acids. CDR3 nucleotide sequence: TGTGCCAGCAGCCGTGGGACAGGATTGGTGGCAGATACGCAGTATTTT. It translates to CASSRGTGLVADTQYF.